The next 17 T cell receptor beta chains were all read from a single sample in a study of patients and donors after allogeneic stem cell transplantation. TCRdb called the RT-PCR reads again in MiXCR, with one record for every CDR3 protein. This table holds about 150,000 distinct CDR3 sequences, roughly 24% found once. Specimen: blood, either unsorted or a sorted T cell fraction (not recorded which). The receptor source for this set is a human donor who was either an allogeneic HSCT recipient or a stem cell or donor lymphocyte infusion donor (not recorded which). It is not recorded whose cells these are; they may come from a transplant donor.

V usage is TRBV6-6 and J usage is TRBJ2-7; no clear D gene. Germline lookup yields CDR1 MNHNY and CDR2 SVGAGI (reference sequence). The V gene lost 5 bases and the J gene lost 2 bases, with 13 bases spanning the gap. CDR3 length: 14 residues. CDR3 residues: CASSDRTETYEQYF. The CDR3 nucleotides are TGTGCCAGCAGTGATCGGACGGAGACCTACGAGCAGTACTTC.

The chain is built from TRBV12-3 or TRBV12-4 and TRBJ1-2; D call uncertain. The CDR3 extends over 12 amino acids. Trimming took 1 base from V and 5 from J, leaving 5 bases between them. CDR3 amino acids: CASSLGAYGYTF. In DNA, the CDR3 is TGTGCCAGCAGTTTAGGGGCGTATGGCTACACCTTC.

This clonotype was seen more than once but under ten times. The rearrangement joins TRBV3-1 to TRBJ1-4, with D possibly being TRBD1 (5 bases). V dropped 2 bases and J dropped 4 bases, with 11 bases sitting between them. Germline lookup yields CDR1 LGHDT and CDR2 YNNKEL (reference sequence). The CDR3 has 15 amino acids. The DNA for the CDR3 is TGTGCCAGCAGCCAACTGGCAGGGATTAATGAAAAACTGTTTTTT. Its protein is CASSQLAGINEKLFF.

The V call is TRBV5-1, the J call TRBJ2-3, with 8 bases lining up with TRBD2. Looked up from germline, CDR1 is SGHRS and CDR2 is YFSETQ. The CDR3 runs 15 residues. V shed 3 bases, J shed 6 bases, and the junction held 9 bases outside the gene matches. CDR3: CASSSRTSSGDTQYF. The DNA for the CDR3 is TGCGCCAGCAGCTCGAGGACTAGCTCAGGCGATACGCAGTATTTT.

The genes are TRBV3-1 and TRBJ2-3; 9 bases are a match to TRBD2. Germline V gene sequence: CDR1 LGHDT, CDR2 YNNKEL (reference sequence). The CDR3 runs to 16 residues. After removal of 5 bases from V and 0 bases from J, the junction contained 6 bases not matched to a gene. The CDR3 is CASSVTSGASTDTQYF. Here the CDR3 DNA reads TGTGCCAGCAGCGTGACTAGCGGTGCTAGCACAGATACGCAGTATTTT.

This clonotype was detected only a few times. Sequence at one end of the junction differs from germline and may be a read error. This chain uses TRBV5-6 with TRBJ1-1; no firm D call. This CDR3 region has 11 residues. Germline CDR1 SGHDT, CDR2 YYEEEE. DNA for the CDR3: TGTGCCAGCAGCTTGGAAGGGTTTGGTATCTTT. This encodes CASSLEGFGIF.

The V call is TRBV12-3 or TRBV12-4, the J call TRBJ2-3; 10 bases map to TRBD2. The J segment lost 2 bases and the V segment lost 0 bases, leaving 8 bases of the junction unmatched. This CDR3 has 18 amino acids. CDR3 sequence: CASSLAPQGLAFTDTQYF. For the CDR3, the DNA is TGTGCCAGCAGTTTAGCGCCCCAGGGACTAGCGTTCACAGATACGCAGTATTTT.

V usage is TRBV5-1 and J usage is TRBJ2-7; tentative D call: TRBD2 (6 bases). The V gene's germline CDR1 is SGHRS and CDR2 YFSETQ. The V end lost 5 bases, the J end lost 11 bases, and 20 bases lay between the germline ends. This CDR3 has 13 amino acids. The CDR3 nucleotides are TGCGCCAGCAGGGAGGCGGGACTCGGTTTGGAGTACTTC. It translates to CASREAGLGLEYF.

This clonotype was recorded at least ten times. This chain links TRBV20-1 with TRBJ2-1; no firm D call. Germline V gene data show CDR1 as DFQATT and CDR2 as SNEGSKA (reference sequence). Deletions cut 3 bases from V and 7 bases from J, with 7 bases between. The CDR3 sequence is 11 residues long. CDR3 sequence (DNA): TGCAGTGCTAGTATCGAGAATGAGCAGTTCTTC. This encodes CSASIENEQFF.

In this sample, this clonotype turned up a few times. The CDR3 region is CASSLPSLTGDTEAFF. DNA for the CDR3: TGCGCCAGCAGCTTACCCTCACTCACTGGGGACACTGAAGCTTTCTTT. The genes are TRBV5-1 and TRBJ1-1, with D unclear. The CDR3 extends over 16 amino acids. Germline CDR1 and CDR2: SGHRS and YFSETQ. Between the trimmed V and J ends, which lost 2 bases and 3 bases, there was a span of 17 bases.

This sequence joins TRBV14 and TRBJ2-5; weak D call: TRBD2 (5 bases). The V end lost 0 bases, the J end lost 5 bases, and 13 bases lay between the germline ends. The CDR3 is made up of 15 amino acids. CDR1 and CDR2 from the germline V gene are SGHDN and FVKESK. The CDR3 region is CASSQDLLERETQYF. CDR3 DNA: TGTGCCAGCAGCCAAGACCTCTTGGAGCGGGAGACCCAGTACTTC.

The V gene is TRBV20-1, the J gene TRBJ2-1, with a tentative D call TRBD1 (5 bases). This CDR3 spans 16 amino acids. Germline-derived CDR1 and CDR2 are DFQATT and SNEGSKA (reference sequence). V shed 0 bases and J shed 3 bases, with 15 bases lying between them. This chain's CDR3 is CSARDRQGAIYNEQFF. CDR3 nucleotides: TGCAGTGCTAGAGATAGGCAGGGCGCGATCTACAATGAGCAGTTCTTC.

This chain joins TRBV12-3 or TRBV12-4 and TRBJ2-7; the D gene is possibly TRBD2 (7 bases). There are 14 residues in the CDR3. V lost 5 bases and J lost 0, with 11 bases in between. The CDR3 DNA follows: TGTGCCAGCAGTCGGGCGGGGGCCTCCTACGAGCAGTACTTC. It yields the protein CASSRAGASYEQYF.

The genes are TRBV5-5 and TRBJ2-7; D uncertain. This CDR3 region has 11 residues. CDR1 SGHKS and CDR2 YYEKEE come from the germline V gene (reference sequence). With 1 base removed from V and 5 bases from J, the gap between germline ends came to 4 bases. CDR3 sequence reads: CASSLYDEQYF. In DNA, the CDR3 is TGTGCCAGCAGCTTGTACGACGAGCAGTACTTC.

The chain recombines TRBV21-1 with TRBJ1-2; the table calls TRBD1, which could not be checked here. TRBV21-1 is flagged as a pseudogene. This CDR3 comprises 15 residues. The CDR3 region is CASPVGGRANYGYTF. For the CDR3, the DNA is TGTGCCAGTCCGGTCGGGGGGCGAGCTAACTATGGCTACACCTTC.

The chain employs TRBV7-6 and TRBJ2-5; TRBD1 agrees at 7 bases. Germline V gene lookup returns CDR1 SGHVS and CDR2 FNYEAQ. The CDR3 has 14 amino acids. The V segment lost 2 bases and the J segment 5 bases; nucleotides outside the gene matches: 5. CDR3 in amino acids: CASSLTLRGETQYF. In DNA, the CDR3 is TGTGCCAGCAGCTTAACTCTCAGGGGGGAGACCCAGTACTTC.

This clonotype was seen repeatedly, ten times or more. This chain joins TRBV7-9 and TRBJ1-2; D is uncertain. Trimming removed 2 bases at V and 3 bases at J, with 13 bases between. Germline V gene sequence: CDR1 SEHNR, CDR2 FQNEAQ (reference sequence). CDR3 length: 15 amino acids. The CDR3 DNA sequence: TGTGCCAGCAGCTTAAAAAGAGGGTGGCACTATGGCTACACCTTC. It specifies CASSLKRGWHYGYTF.